The present T cell receptor (beta chain) was sequenced within a study of T-cell memory formation after mild COVID-19. Germline lookup yields CDR1 SGHTA and CDR2 FQGNSA. The CDR3 is made up of 17 amino acids. V shed 2 bases and J 5 bases; nucleotides not matched to a gene: 10. TCRdb reanalysed the 5' RACE reads using MiXCR and keeps one entry per CDR3 protein. Among under 200,000 distinct CDR3 sequences, roughly 12% were seen once, and the ten largest hold approximately 4%. The genes are TRBV7-2 and TRBJ2-2, with 8 bases aligning to TRBD2. Sequencing used PBMCs or a T cell subset sorted from them (not recorded which). The TCR originated in a man younger than 35 who had mild COVID-19 (a few samples of this study predate the infection). Cell type and time point are not known. The CDR3 region is CASSLNSAGGKTGELFF. The CDR3 DNA reads as TGTGCCAGCAGCTTAAATTCGGCGGGGGGCAAAACCGGGGAGCTGTTTTTT.